This T cell receptor (beta chain) appears in the sequencing data of a study of blood T cell repertoires in COVID-19. The protocol was immunoSEQ multiplex PCR, while the TCRdb copy is restricted to in-frame clones and leaves out a portion. The sample comprises 120,000 to 150,000 clones, 75% to 90% of which are singletons, and around 38% rests with the top ten. Germline V lookup: CDR1 SGHVS, CDR2 FNYEAQ. The trim removed 4 bases at V and 0 bases at J, leaving 7 bases unmatched. This CDR3 spans 16 amino acids. Specimen: peripheral blood. The sequence was collected from a man in his fifties or sixties who had recovered from COVID-19. The chain recombines TRBV7-6 with TRBJ2-7; TRBD1 aligns across 9 bases. This CDR3 reads CASSSGQGSSSYEQYF. As DNA, the CDR3 is TGTGCCAGCAGCTCGGGACAGGGATCAAGCTCCTACGAGCAGTACTTC.